Shown below are 5 T cell receptor beta chains from a single sample sequenced in a study of Ad26.COV2.S vaccination and SARS-CoV-2 variants. Here immunoSEQ multiplex PCR was the method, and the copy in TCRdb shows in-frame clones only, minus some. The data contain roughly 320,000 clones, around four fifths of them singletons. Treatment: 15 to 20 received Ad26.COV2.S at low or high dose, single or two shots; 5 received placebo; per-sample allocation not given. At day 63 after the first vaccine or placebo injection, samples were drawn. This specimen was peripheral blood, taken in a trial of Ad26.COV2.S vaccine versus placebo. Receptors originate from a person aged 18 to 65 who received the Ad26.COV2.S COVID-19 vaccine or a placebo.

J is TRBJ1-2 and V is TRBV19; the D gene is possibly TRBD1 (5 bases). Trimming cost V 3 bases and J 6 bases, with 17 bases left between them. Germline V gene lookup returns CDR1 LNHDA and CDR2 SQIVND (reference sequence). This CDR3 contains 15 residues. CDR3 nucleotide sequence: TGTGCCAGTAGTATGGCAGGGAGTCCGTCGAATGGCTACACCTTC. This encodes CASSMAGSPSNGYTF. Complete variable domain (other parts from reference TRBV19 and TRBJ1-2): DGGITQSPKYLFRKEGQNVTLSCEQNLNHDAMYWYRQDPGQGLRLIYYSQIVNDFQKGDIAEGYSVSREKKESFPLTVTSAQKNPTAFYLCASSMAGSPSNGYTFGSGTRLTVV.

J is TRBJ2-5 and V is TRBV6-1; weak D call: TRBD1 (7 bases). The germline gives CDR1 MNHNS, CDR2 SASEGT. The CDR3 contains 21 residues. Trimming took off 0 bases at V and 3 bases at J, with 29 bases between the two ends. CDR3 sequence reads: CASSEAFGGGGGVIPKETQYF. The DNA for the CDR3 is TGTGCCAGCAGTGAAGCTTTCGGAGGAGGGGGCGGGGTAATCCCAAAAGAGACCCAGTACTTC.

V gene TRBV7-9 combines with J gene TRBJ2-7; 7 nucleotides align to TRBD2. Germline V gene lookup returns CDR1 SEHNR and CDR2 FQNEAQ (reference sequence). J lost 2 bases, V lost 1 base, and 14 bases had no gene match. The CDR3 runs 18 residues. CDR3 region: CASSLGGGRDASPYEQYF. As DNA, the CDR3 is TGTGCCAGCAGCTTAGGGGGGGGTAGGGACGCCAGCCCCTACGAGCAGTACTTC.

This clone was picked up one time. This chain joins TRBV10-3 and TRBJ2-1; the D gene is possibly TRBD2 (6 bases). Germline CDR1 and CDR2: ENHRY and SYGVKD. The length of the CDR3 is 16 residues. Trimming shortened V by 1 base and J by 1 base, and 11 bases separated the two germline ends. CDR3 DNA: TGTGCCATCAGTGAGTGGCGGGATGGGTCCTACAATGAGCAGTTCTTC. It yields the protein CAISEWRDGSYNEQFF.

Notes on this clone: A junction boundary mismatches the germline segment, possibly from a read error. The chain links TRBV18 to TRBJ1-5; D possibly corresponds to TRBD1 (6 bases). This CDR3 comprises 13 residues. The germline V gene has CDR1 KGHSH and CDR2 LQKENI. The CDR3 loop reads CASSRGGGQPQHF. Written as DNA, the CDR3 is TGTGCCAGTTCACGCGGAGGGGGGCAGCCCCAGCATTTT.